The sequence of this T cell receptor beta chain was determined in a study of T cell responses to AZD1222 COVID-19 vaccine. Whole-study results and caveats: Reportedly, nearly half the spike-specific TCRs target unmutated variant regions. Just a handful of people given AZD1222 tested seropositive at baseline.

Germline CDR1 WNHNN, CDR2 SYGVQD (reference sequence). The CDR3 has 14 amino acids. Trimming pared 3 bases from V and 2 bases from J, leaving 11 bases between. This clone has a single count. Its specificity is unknown. This table comes from immunoSEQ multiplex PCR, and its TCRdb copy is limited to in-frame clones, with some not included. The data contain approximately 110,000 clones, approximately 88% of them singletons. Recipients boosted at about 4 weeks or about 12 weeks are pooled. This chain joins TRBV10-1 and TRBJ2-7, with a possible D match to TRBD1 (6 bases). The sequence came from an adult who received the AZD1222 COVID-19 vaccine. Sequencing was performed on peripheral blood, taken 28 days after the second AZD1222 dose. CDR3 sequence: CASSDRQAAYEQYF. CDR3 DNA: TGCGCCAGCAGTGACCGACAGGCCGCCTACGAGCAGTACTTC.